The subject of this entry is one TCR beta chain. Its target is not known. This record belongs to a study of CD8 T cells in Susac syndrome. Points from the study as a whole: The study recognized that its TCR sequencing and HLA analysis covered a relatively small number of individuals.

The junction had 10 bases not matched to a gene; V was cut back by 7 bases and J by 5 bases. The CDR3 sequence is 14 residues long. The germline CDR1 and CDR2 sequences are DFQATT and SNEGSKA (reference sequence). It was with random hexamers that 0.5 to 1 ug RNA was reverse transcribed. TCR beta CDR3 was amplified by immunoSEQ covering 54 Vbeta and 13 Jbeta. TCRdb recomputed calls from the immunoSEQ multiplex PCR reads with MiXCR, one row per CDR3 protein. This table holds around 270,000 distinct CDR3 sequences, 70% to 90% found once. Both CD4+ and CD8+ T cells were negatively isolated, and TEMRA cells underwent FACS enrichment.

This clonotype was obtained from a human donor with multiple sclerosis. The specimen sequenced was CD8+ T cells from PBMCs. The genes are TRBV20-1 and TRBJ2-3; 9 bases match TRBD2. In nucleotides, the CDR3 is TGCAGTGTGGGTAGCGGGGGTCGAATAGATACGCAGTATTTT. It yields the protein CSVGSGGRIDTQYF.